This T cell receptor (beta chain) was recorded in a study of OX40 agonist ivuxolimab in advanced cancers. Study context: Ivuxolimab is an agonistic anti-OX40 (CD134) antibody, and patients were treated with it. Six ivuxolimab dose levels, 0.01 to 10 mg/kg, were given intravenously every 2 weeks. Study outcomes and limitations: CD8+ T cells were the subset that, on average, had more expanded clones than CD4+. At 0.1 to 3.0 mg/kg, clonal expansion of CD4+ and CD8+ blood T cells had occurred by week 6.

Of note for this clone: Its target is not known. Compared with germline, one end of the junction differs, possibly owing to a read error.

This table comes from immunoSEQ multiplex PCR, and its TCRdb copy is limited to in-frame clones, with some not included. The repertoire holds 15,000 to 20,000 clones, with about 80% as singletons. The CDR3 is made up of 11 amino acids. The germline V gene encodes CDR1 SGHRS and CDR2 YFSETQ. The starting material was CD4+ or CD8+ T cells sorted from blood, obtained in a trial of the OX40 agonist ivuxolimab. The rearrangement joins TRBV5-1 to TRBJ2-7; D not resolved. The clonotype originates from an adult with an advanced solid tumor such as melanoma, head and neck, liver or kidney cancer. The CDR3 sequence is CAGRVSYEQYF. Here the CDR3 DNA reads TGCGCCGGCAGAGTCTCCTACGAGCAGTACTTC.